What follows are 8 T cell receptor beta chains derived from one specimen sequenced in a study of T cell responses to AZD1222 COVID-19 vaccine. Assay: immunoSEQ multiplex PCR; the TCRdb copy retains only in-frame clones and omits some. The sample holds approximately 84,000 clones, roughly nine tenths seen once. The sequencing used peripheral blood, collected on day 0 of AZD1222 vaccination. The receptors were sampled from an adult in good health.

This clone was seen a single time. The rearrangement uses TRBV23-1 and TRBJ1-1; 8 bases line up with TRBD1. TRBV23-1 is designated an ORF whose function remains uncertain. V dropped 6 bases and J dropped 1; count of bases not matched to a gene: 10. CDR3 length equals 16 residues. For the CDR3, the DNA is TGCGCCAGCAGCCCAAACAGGGGGGGGGAGAACACTGAAGCTTTCTTT. It is translated as CASSPNRGGENTEAFF.

The rearrangement links TRBV19 to TRBJ2-1; 8 bases agree with TRBD1. The J segment lost 4 bases and the V segment lost 1 base, leaving 3 bases of the junction unmatched. Germline CDR1 LNHDA, CDR2 SQIVND (reference sequence). This CDR3 region has 15 residues. CDR3 nucleotide sequence: TGTGCCAGTAGTATAGTGGGACAGGCGTACAATGAGCAGTTCTTC. Its protein is CASSIVGQAYNEQFF.

The rearrangement uses TRBV4-3 and TRBJ2-2; perhaps TRBD1 as D (6 bases). V lost 0 bases to trimming and J lost 3 bases, with 8 bases between them. This CDR3 is 15 amino acids long. Germline values: CDR1 LGHNA, CDR2 YSLEER. CDR3 sequence (DNA): TGCGCCAGCAGCCAAGACGACAGGTACACCGGGGAGCTGTTTTTT. Protein product: CASSQDDRYTGELFF.

This chain uses TRBV9 with TRBJ2-3, with D uncertain. The CDR3 length is 15 residues. From germline, CDR1 is SGDLS and CDR2 YYNGEE. V lost 3 bases and J lost 2, with 13 bases in between. The CDR3 nucleotides are TGTGCCAGCAGCGCCAGTACTTTTACCACAGATACGCAGTATTTT. This gives the protein CASSASTFTTDTQYF.

CDR3 loop: CARAGANVLTF. The CDR3 nucleotides read TGTGCCAGAGCAGGGGCCAACGTCCTGACTTTC. The chain is built from TRBV9 and TRBJ2-6; unclear D gene. With 8 bases removed from V and 4 bases from J, the gap between germline ends came to 4 bases. Germline CDR1 is SGDLS and CDR2 is YYNGEE. There are 11 residues in the CDR3.

The chain uses TRBV20-1 and TRBJ2-7; D uncertain. Looked up from germline, CDR1 is DFQATT and CDR2 is SNEGSKA (reference sequence). The CDR3 spans 13 residues. Trimming shortened V by 3 bases and J by 1 base, and 10 bases separated the two germline ends. In DNA form, the CDR3 reads TGCAGTGCTAGTAGTGACGGATCCTACGAGCAGTACTTC. It encodes CSASSDGSYEQYF.

This clone was observed a single time. The CDR3 DNA reads TGTGCCAGCAGTGAATGGGGGACTTACACCGGGGAGCTGTTTTTT. Translating gives CASSEWGTYTGELFF. This sequence joins TRBV25-1 and TRBJ2-2; D may be TRBD2 (6 bases). This CDR3 has 15 residues. Germline V gives CDR1 MGHDK, CDR2 SYGVNS. V dropped 1 base and J dropped 3 bases, with 9 bases sitting between them. Supplemented by reference TRBV25-1 and TRBJ2-2, the full variable domain reads EADIYQTPRYLVIGTGKKITLECSQTMGHDKMYWYQQDPGMELHLIHYSYGVNSTEKGDLSSESTVSRIRTEHFPLTLESARPSHTSQYLCASSEWGTYTGELFFGEGSRLTVL.

The chain uses TRBV5-4 and TRBJ1-4; 9 bases agree with TRBD1. The CDR3 loop spans 14 amino acids. Germline CDR1 is SGHNT and CDR2 is YYREEE (reference sequence). With V trimmed by 2 bases and J by 6 bases, 2 bases remained unmatched. Written as DNA, the CDR3 is TGTGCCAGCAGCTTACAGGGGGCAGATGAAAAACTGTTTTTT. Translated: CASSLQGADEKLFF. Combining the CDR3 with reference TRBV5-4 and TRBJ1-4 gives the whole variable domain ETGVTQSPTHLIKTRGQQVTLRCSSQSGHNTVSWYQQALGQGPQFIFQYYREEENGRGNFPPRFSGLQFPNYSSELNVNALELDDSALYLCASSLQGADEKLFFGSGTQLSVL.